The 17 T cell receptor beta chains given below trace back to one sample, sequenced in a study of cytomegalovirus exposure and HLA in healthy donors. Researchers ran the PCR with 60 Vbeta and 13 Jbeta primers. Clones were read by immunoSEQ multiplex PCR, and TCRdb kept only the in-frame ones, dropping some. The table records 180,000 or so clones, roughly 74% of them present only once. The source material was PBMCs. The receptor source for this set is a female donor in good health and CMV-seronegative.

The CDR3 nucleotides read TGCGCCAGCAGCGCCTCGACAGGGATTGGTTTGAACACTGAAGCTTTCTTT. Translating it yields CASSASTGIGLNTEAFF. The gene calls are TRBV5-1 and TRBJ1-1; 7 nucleotides match TRBD1. The CDR3 runs to 17 residues. Trimming removed 4 bases from V and 0 bases from J; junction bases left unmatched: 12. Looked up from germline, CDR1 is SGHRS and CDR2 is YFSETQ.

The chain links TRBV29-1 to TRBJ2-7; no reliable D call. CDR3 length: 15 amino acids. The germline V and J ends were trimmed by 2 bases and 2 bases, with 16 bases remaining between them. Germline-derived CDR1 and CDR2 are SQVTM and ANQGSEA. Here the CDR3 DNA reads TGCAGCGTTGAAACCGGCAGGTCCCAAGCCTACGAGCAGTACTTC. Protein: CSVETGRSQAYEQYF.

The chain couples TRBV10-2 to TRBJ1-1; D possibly corresponds to TRBD1 (5 bases). The CDR3 spans 17 residues. Germline V gene lookup returns CDR1 WSHSY and CDR2 SAAADI. The V end was cut by 0 bases, the J end by 0 bases, with 14 bases between. The CDR3 protein is CASSESIGEVMNTEAFF. For the CDR3, the DNA is TGCGCCAGCAGTGAGTCGATAGGGGAAGTAATGAACACTGAAGCTTTCTTT.

The V and J genes are TRBV30 and TRBJ2-1; D is unresolved. The CDR3 is 14 amino acids. Looked up from germline, CDR1 is GTSNPN and CDR2 is SVGIG (reference sequence). V gave up 1 base and J gave up 6 bases, with 13 bases separating them. DNA of the CDR3: TGTGCCTGGAGTGAAGCGAGACTTGTCAATGAGCAGTTCTTC. Encoded protein: CAWSEARLVNEQFF.

The chain has TRBV7-8 and TRBJ2-7; a possible D gene is TRBD1 (5 bases). The length of the CDR3 is 14 residues. V gave up 5 bases and J gave up 1 base, with 12 bases separating them. CDR1 is SGHVS, CDR2 FQNEAQ, per germline. Here the CDR3 reads CASSPSTVSYEQYF. Here the CDR3 DNA reads TGTGCCAGCAGCCCATCGACAGTTTCCTACGAGCAGTACTTC.

J is TRBJ2-3 and V is TRBV9; no definite D call. Germline V CDR1 and CDR2: SGDLS, YYNGEE. The ends were cut back, 3 bases at V and 2 bases at J, with 4 bases in the middle. The CDR3 covers 12 residues. CDR3 region: CASSALTDTQYF. CDR3 coding DNA: TGTGCCAGCAGCGCCCTCACAGATACGCAGTATTTT.

This chain connects TRBV7-9 to TRBJ2-5; D is undetermined. V was trimmed by 2 bases and J by 5 bases, leaving 6 bases between them. The CDR3 spans 12 residues. The germline gives CDR1 SEHNR, CDR2 FQNEAQ (reference sequence). Written as DNA, the CDR3 is TGTGCCAGCAGCTTAAATCGGGAGACCCAGTACTTC. Translation gives CASSLNRETQYF.

The genes are TRBV15 and TRBJ1-1; 10 positions match TRBD1. Looked up from germline, CDR1 is LNHNV and CDR2 is YYDKDF (reference sequence). CDR3 length: 15 amino acids. The V and J ends lost 0 bases and 4 bases, in that order; junction bases with no gene match: 2. CDR3 amino acids: CATSREGQGLTEAFF. DNA for the CDR3: TGTGCCACCAGCAGAGAGGGACAGGGGCTCACTGAAGCTTTCTTT.

The chain is built from TRBV30 and TRBJ2-7; TRBD1 matches at 7 bases. With V trimmed by 0 bases and J by 0 bases, 2 bases remained unmatched. The CDR3 is 14 residues long. Looked up from germline, CDR1 is GTSNPN and CDR2 is SVGIG (reference sequence). The CDR3 nucleotides read TGTGCCTGGAGTGTGGCAGGGGGCTCCTACGAGCAGTACTTC. Translating gives CAWSVAGGSYEQYF.

Of note for this clone: One end of the junction does not line up with germline, which may come from a read error. The V call is TRBV7-9, the J call TRBJ1-4; no clear D gene. The CDR3 covers 12 residues. Germline V gene data show CDR1 as SEHNR and CDR2 as FQNEAQ (reference sequence). CDR3 nucleotides: TGTTCCAGCAGCTATTCCGGTGAAAAACTGTTTTTT. It translates to CSSSYSGEKLFF. The whole variable domain, remainder taken from reference TRBV7-9 and TRBJ1-4, is DTGVSQNPRHKITKRGQNVTFRCDPISEHNRLYWYRQTLGQGPEFLTYFQNEAQLEKSRLLSDRFSAERPKGSFSTLEIQRTEQGDSAMYLCSSSYSGEKLFFGSGTQLSVL.

This chain links TRBV27 with TRBJ2-7, with 9 bases fitting TRBD2. Germline trimming cut 6 bases from V and 1 base from J; bases unmatched to any gene: 4. CDR1 and CDR2 (germline): MNHEY, SMNVEV (reference sequence). The CDR3 runs 14 residues. Written as DNA, the CDR3 is TGTGCCAGCAGGAAAGCGGGAGGATCCTACGAGCAGTACTTC. Translating it yields CASRKAGGSYEQYF.

This clone has more than one count but fewer than ten. The V call is TRBV6-1, the J call TRBJ2-5; 7 bases match TRBD1. Germline values: CDR1 MNHNS, CDR2 SASEGT. The CDR3 totals 13 residues. V shed 7 bases, J shed 7 bases, and the junction held 9 bases outside the gene matches. The CDR3 loop is CASTWDRTGTQYF. In nucleotides, the CDR3 is TGTGCCAGCACCTGGGACAGAACCGGGACCCAGTACTTC.

CDR3 sequence (DNA): TGTGCCAGCAGTGAACAGGGCCTTGCCTACGAGCAGTACTTC. It specifies CASSEQGLAYEQYF. The rearrangement uses TRBV2 and TRBJ2-7; D might be TRBD1 (5 bases). Deletions cut 2 bases from V and 2 bases from J, with 10 bases between. The CDR3 sequence is 14 residues long. Germline V CDR1 and CDR2: SNHLY, FYNNEI.

The gene calls are TRBV18 and TRBJ2-1; TRBD2 is a possible D gene (5 bases). Per the germline V gene, CDR1 is KGHSH and CDR2 is LQKENI. V was trimmed by 6 bases and J by 0 bases, leaving 12 bases between them. The CDR3 is 15 residues long. DNA for the CDR3: TGTGCCAGCTCTCGTAGCGTGGCCTCCTACAATGAGCAGTTCTTC. This sequence encodes CASSRSVASYNEQFF.

Ten or more counts support this clone. This rearrangement joins TRBV19 to TRBJ2-1, with D possibly matching TRBD2 (6 bases). CDR3 length: 15 amino acids. Between the trimmed V and J ends, which lost 9 bases and 8 bases, there was a span of 23 bases. Germline CDR1 and CDR2: LNHDA and SQIVND (reference sequence). DNA of the CDR3: TGTGCCAGCCTGGGCGGGGACCCCTTTCGTGATGAGCAGTTCTTC. This gives the protein CASLGGDPFRDEQFF. Full variable domain (remainder filled in from reference TRBV19 and TRBJ2-1): DGGITQSPKYLFRKEGQNVTLSCEQNLNHDAMYWYRQDPGQGLRLIYYSQIVNDFQKGDIAEGYSVSREKKESFPLTVTSAQKNPTAFYLCASLGGDPFRDEQFFGPGTRLTVL.

This clone appeared a few times. The genes are TRBV5-4 and TRBJ2-7, with TRBD1 matching 9 bases. Trimming cost V 2 bases and J 4 bases; bases outside gene matches: 4. Germline CDR1 reads SGHNT; CDR2 reads YYREEE (reference sequence). The CDR3 consists of 14 residues. The CDR3 reads CASSFWDREYEQYF. In DNA form, the CDR3 reads TGTGCCAGCAGCTTTTGGGACAGGGAATACGAGCAGTACTTC.

The V call is TRBV14, the J call TRBJ1-2; D might be TRBD1 (6 bases). Germline V CDR1 and CDR2: SGHDN, FVKESK. The CDR3 runs to 13 residues. The V end lost 1 base, the J end lost 4 bases, and 7 bases lay between the germline ends. DNA of the CDR3: TGTGCCAGCAGCCAAGGCAGGGGCTATGGCTACACCTTC. Translated: CASSQGRGYGYTF.